The text below deals with one T cell receptor (beta chain). Those enrolled in Seattle joined during active infection and were followed longitudinally afterward. Germline V gives CDR1 MNHNY, CDR2 SVGAGI (reference sequence). The CDR3 is made up of 15 amino acids. Losses at the gene ends were 3 bases for V and 6 bases for J; bases not matched to a gene: 10. The data were taken from a study of blood T cell repertoires in COVID-19. Study-wide context: COVID-19 samples, acute and convalescent, were from the United States, Italy and Spain. Sample material is recorded as cDNA or gDNA derived from T cells, B-cell-depleted T cells, or PBMCs.

Authors' analysis steps: Reference gene primer amplification gave nucleated cell count estimates. Method: immunoSEQ multiplex PCR; TCRdb's copy keeps in-frame clones and lacks some. Clone size and the V and J calls come from that table; the DNA yielded D and trimming. This table holds 450,000 or so clones, around 90% found once. This clonotype was sampled from a man aged 18-30 years with COVID-19, enrolled during active disease. The sequenced material came from peripheral blood. The J gene is TRBJ1-1, the V gene TRBV6-6; 7 positions match TRBD1. Here the CDR3 reads CASSYSQGREAEAFF. CDR3 nucleotide sequence: TGTGCCAGCAGTTATTCACAGGGGAGAGAGGCTGAAGCTTTCTTT.